This entry lists 21 T cell receptor beta chains sequenced from one sample in a study of CXCR3-negative and CXCR3-positive naive CD8 T cells. Whole-study results and caveats: For CXCR3-positive naive cells, TRB CDR3s were more hydrophobic than those of CXCR3-negative naive cells.

It was by 5' RACE with UMI labels that the TRB cDNA libraries were prepared. TCRdb re-called the 5' RACE reads and gives one entry per CDR3 protein, without DNA. Found here are 140,000 to 150,000 distinct CDR3 sequences; the top ten clones hold over 0.25%. For these TCRs, the target antigens are not known. Sequenced material: naive CXCR3+ CD8+ T cells from blood. Subset here: CD45RO-CCR7+CD27+CD95- naive CD8+ T cells expressing CXCR3 (TNR3+). These receptors came from a human donor in good health. Some clones in this sample may be carry-over from other donors' samples.

The rearrangement links TRBV12-3 or TRBV12-4 to TRBJ2-4; TCRdb designates TRBD1, a call that cannot be tested without DNA. The CDR3 is made up of 16 amino acids. The CDR3 protein is CASIPPRVVAKNIQYF.

The rearrangement joins TRBV6-5 to TRBJ2-2; TCRdb's assignment of TRBD2 cannot be checked, as there is no DNA. Germline CDR1 is MNHEY and CDR2 is SVGAGI. The CDR3 covers 20 residues. This CDR3 reads CASSYVAGGPSVGDTGELFF.

CDR3 loop: CASSQGDTYSNQPQHF. The chain uses TRBV4-1 and TRBJ1-5. Germline V gene lookup returns CDR1 MGHRA and CDR2 YSYEKL. This CDR3 is built from 16 residues.

This chain joins TRBV13 and TRBJ2-7; there is no DNA to check the TCRdb D call of TRBD2. The CDR3 extends over 13 amino acids. Germline CDR1 PRHDT, CDR2 FYEKMQ (reference sequence). The CDR3 here is CASSLEARDEQYF.

V and J are TRBV7-7 and TRBJ2-7; the D gene TCRdb calls, TRBD2, cannot be checked with no DNA. The CDR3 has 14 residues. CDR1 is SSHAT, CDR2 FNYEAQ, per germline (reference sequence). The CDR3 loop reads CASSFGAAEDEQYF.

The chain employs TRBV7-9 and TRBJ2-7. CDR1 SEHNR and CDR2 FQNEAQ come from the germline V gene (reference sequence). CDR3 length: 13 residues. The CDR3 protein is CASSSSRRDEQYF.

The rearrangement joins TRBV11-3 to TRBJ2-3; the D gene TCRdb calls, TRBD1, cannot be checked with no DNA. The germline V gene has CDR1 SGHNT and CDR2 YENEEA. The CDR3 has 16 residues. CDR3 in amino acids: CASSLDRGQDTDTQYF. The full variable domain, completed using reference TRBV11-3 and TRBJ2-3, is EAGVVQSPRYKIIEKKQPVAFWCNPISGHNTLYWYLQNLGQGPELLIRYENEEAVDDSQLPKDRFSAERLKGVDSTLKIQPAELGDSAVYLCASSLDRGQDTDTQYFGPGTRLTVL.

The V call is TRBV11-2, the J call TRBJ2-7. The CDR3 totals 11 residues. Germline loops: CDR1 SGHAT, CDR2 FQNNGV. CDR3: CASSSPDEQYF.

The rearrangement links TRBV6-5 to TRBJ2-2; the D call from TCRdb, TRBD1, cannot be confirmed without DNA. CDR1 is MNHEY, CDR2 SVGAGI, per germline. The CDR3 has 16 residues. The CDR3 here is CASSYSRDRNTGELFF.

The chain couples TRBV7-9 to TRBJ2-1; TCRdb picks TRBD1, but there is no DNA to check that call. Germline CDR1 SEHNR, CDR2 FQNEAQ (reference sequence). The CDR3 runs 15 residues. CDR3: CASSLEGPAYNEQFF. The full variable domain, with the rest looked up from reference TRBV7-9 and TRBJ2-1, is DTGVSQNPRHKITKRGQNVTFRCDPISEHNRLYWYRQTLGQGPEFLTYFQNEAQLEKSRLLSDRFSAERPKGSFSTLEIQRTEQGDSAMYLCASSLEGPAYNEQFFGPGTRLTVL.

The chain uses TRBV29-1 and TRBJ2-7; without DNA, the TCRdb call of TRBD1 cannot be checked. This CDR3 spans 13 amino acids. CDR1 is SQVTM, CDR2 ANQGSEA, per germline. CDR3: CSVAGQVDYEQYF.

Here the CDR3 reads CSARGDTDTQYF. The chain employs TRBV20-1 and TRBJ2-3. Looked up from germline, CDR1 is DFQATT and CDR2 is SNEGSKA (reference sequence). The CDR3 has 12 amino acids.

V gene TRBV7-9 combines with J gene TRBJ2-1; TCRdb's assignment of TRBD2 cannot be checked, as there is no DNA. The CDR3 loop spans 16 amino acids. Per the germline V gene, CDR1 is SEHNR and CDR2 is FQNEAQ (reference sequence). The CDR3 loop is CASSFRTSGAYNEQFF.

The rearrangement links TRBV2 to TRBJ2-7; the D gene TCRdb calls, TRBD1, cannot be checked with no DNA. This CDR3 contains 16 residues. Germline V gene data show CDR1 as SNHLY and CDR2 as FYNNEI. The CDR3: CASSEGAGQLTYEQYF. The full variable domain, rest sourced from reference TRBV2 and TRBJ2-7, is EPEVTQTPSHQVTQMGQEVILRCVPISNHLYFYWYRQILGQKVEFLVSFYNNEISEKSEIFDDQFSVERPDGSNFTLKIRSTKLEDSAMYFCASSEGAGQLTYEQYFGPGTRLTVT.

The chain employs TRBV6-4 and TRBJ2-3; TCRdb calls TRBD1, which cannot be checked without DNA. There are 15 residues in the CDR3. In germline, CDR1 is MRHNA, CDR2 SNTAGT. The CDR3 protein is CASSDGLGGPDTQYF.

The J gene is TRBJ2-4, the V gene TRBV12-3 or TRBV12-4. CDR3 length: 14 amino acids. This chain's CDR3 is CASSLWLVEDIQYF.

The CDR3 here is CASSSQDSLKGFF. The V gene is TRBV7-9, the J gene TRBJ1-1; as DNA is missing, the TRBD1 call by TCRdb cannot be tested. CDR3 length: 13 residues. Per germline, CDR1 SEHNR and CDR2 FQNEAQ (reference sequence).

CDR3 sequence reads: CASSAGISTNEKLFF. The rearrangement links TRBV25-1 to TRBJ1-4. Germline V lookup: CDR1 MGHDK, CDR2 SYGVNS. This CDR3 has 15 amino acids.

The chain carries TRBV12-3 or TRBV12-4 and TRBJ2-3; TCRdb proposes TRBD2, but this gene call is untestable without DNA. The CDR3 has 15 amino acids. CDR3: CASSPTSGGMDTQYF.

The rearrangement joins TRBV11-2 to TRBJ2-7; TCRdb's D call, TRBD1, is unchecked because there is no DNA. Germline CDR1 and CDR2: SGHAT and FQNNGV. This CDR3 is built from 14 residues. CDR3 protein: CASSLVGGEGEQYF.

The V gene is TRBV2, the J gene TRBJ1-1. The CDR3 totals 15 residues. Germline CDR1 SNHLY, CDR2 FYNNEI. CDR3 loop: CASSEMAGGNTEAFF.